In this sample, the clone carrying this TCR beta chain turned up once. The antigen is not known. The data derive from a study of beta chain features in type 1 diabetes. The whole isolated RNA underwent reverse transcription, so sequencing captured expressed TCRB transcripts. Clones were sequenced by immunoSEQ multiplex PCR, and TCRdb holds only the in-frame ones, with some missing. The table lists about 180,000 clones, 10% to 15% of them singletons. Study-level findings and limits: All four CD4+ subsets of Type 1 diabetes patients contained TCRB CDR3s that were moderately but significantly shorter. Patients with type 1 diabetes showed fewer VDJ junction insertions and more deletions. The naive, central memory and Treg TCRB repertoires showed an apparent similarity that was greater among patients than among healthy donors.

Germline V gene data show CDR1 as MDHEN and CDR2 as SYDVKM. V lost 2 bases and J 5 bases, leaving 13 bases between the germline ends. The CDR3 has 15 amino acids. This chain links TRBV28 with TRBJ2-1; tentative D call: TRBD2 (6 bases). Sequencing used central memory CD4+ T cells from blood. This receptor was identified in a woman under 30 in good health. This CDR3 reads CASSLRAGGNNEQFF. CDR3 sequence (DNA): TGTGCCAGCAGTTTAAGGGCCGGCGGGAACAATGAGCAGTTCTTC.